What follows are 32 T cell receptor beta chains derived from one specimen sequenced in a study of blood T cell repertoires in COVID-19. Profiled with immunoSEQ multiplex PCR; TCRdb holds only in-frame clones, not every one. The sample includes 42,000 or so clones, 81% of them seen just once. The sample consisted of peripheral blood. These receptors came from a man between 40 and 49 years old with active or convalescent COVID-19.

The V call is TRBV4-1, the J call TRBJ1-2; 8 bases fit TRBD1. V lost 0 bases, J lost 6 bases, and 18 bases stayed unmatched. The CDR3 spans 19 residues. CDR1 is MGHRA, CDR2 YSYEKL, per germline. Here the CDR3 reads CASSQDRGQDLGGYHGYTF. The DNA of the CDR3 is TGCGCCAGCAGCCAAGATCGGGGACAGGACCTAGGTGGCTACCATGGCTACACCTTC.

V gene TRBV3-1 (or the pseudogene TRBV3-2) combines with J gene TRBJ2-7, with D uncertain. This CDR3 contains 12 residues. Trimming cost V 7 bases and J 3 bases, with 10 bases left between them. Germline CDR1 and CDR2: LGHDT and YNNKEL (reference sequence). The CDR3 loop is CASISPHYEQYF. The CDR3, as DNA: TGTGCCAGCATAAGCCCTCACTACGAGCAGTACTTC.

J is TRBJ1-6 and V is TRBV9; D is uncertain. Trimming removed 2 bases from V and 10 bases from J, with 13 bases in between. CDR1 SGDLS and CDR2 YYNGEE come from the germline V gene. This CDR3 spans 14 amino acids. CDR3 sequence: CASSVTTTGSPLHF. In DNA form, the CDR3 reads TGTGCCAGCAGCGTCACCACCACGGGGTCACCCCTCCACTTT.

The J gene is TRBJ1-6, the V gene TRBV7-2, with D unclear. Germline CDR1 SGHTA, CDR2 FQGNSA. This CDR3 has 14 residues. Trimming shortened V by 6 bases and J by 0 bases, and 6 bases separated the two germline ends. CDR3 protein: CASRRDSYNSPLHF. CDR3 bases: TGTGCCAGCAGGCGGGACTCCTATAATTCACCCCTCCACTTT.

The chain couples TRBV9 to TRBJ2-3, with 7 bases that match TRBD2. The germline gives CDR1 SGDLS, CDR2 YYNGEE. The J segment lost 5 bases and the V segment lost 0 bases, leaving 9 bases of the junction unmatched. The CDR3 length is 16 residues. The CDR3 coding sequence is TGTGCCAGCAGCGTAGTTCCTAGCGGTACCGTAGATACGCAGTATTTT. Translated: CASSVVPSGTVDTQYF.

The chain is built from TRBV14 and TRBJ2-3; 10 bases map to TRBD1. The germline gives CDR1 SGHDN, CDR2 FVKESK. After removal of 5 bases from V and 1 base from J, the junction contained 3 bases not matched to a gene. The CDR3 has 15 amino acids. The CDR3 region is CASSRDRGGTDTQYF. The CDR3 DNA reads TGTGCCAGCAGCAGGGACAGGGGAGGCACAGATACGCAGTATTTT.

This clone came up a few times. The J gene is TRBJ1-5, the V gene TRBV2, with D possibly TRBD1 on 6 matching bases. In germline, CDR1 is SNHLY, CDR2 FYNNEI. This CDR3 is built from 14 residues. The V and J ends lost 6 bases and 2 bases respectively, with 11 bases between them. The DNA for the CDR3 is TGTGCCAGCAGCGCAACAGGGCGCAATCAGCCCCAGCATTTT. Protein product: CASSATGRNQPQHF.

This clone was counted a few times. The chain carries TRBV30 and TRBJ1-6; 7 nucleotides align to TRBD1. J gave up 6 bases and V 2 bases, and 16 bases lay outside the gene matches. Germline V gene data show CDR1 as GTSNPN and CDR2 as SVGIG (reference sequence). This CDR3 is built from 18 residues. The CDR3 here is CAWSQPGVGTEINSPLHF. DNA of the CDR3: TGTGCCTGGAGTCAACCAGGCGTCGGGACAGAGATTAATTCACCCCTCCACTTT. Full variable domain (missing parts from reference TRBV30 and TRBJ1-6): SQTIHQWPATLVQPVGSPLSLECTVEGTSNPNLYWYRQAAGRGLQLLFYSVGIGQISSEVPQNLSASRPQDRQFILSSKKLLLSDSGFYLCAWSQPGVGTEINSPLHFGNGTRLTVT.

The CDR3, as DNA: TGTGCCACCAGTGATTTCACGGTGAACTATGGCTACACCTTC. This codes for CATSDFTVNYGYTF. V and J are TRBV24-1 and TRBJ1-2, with D uncertain. V was trimmed by 1 base and J by 2 bases, leaving 7 bases between them. Looked up from germline, CDR1 is KGHDR and CDR2 is SFDVKD. The CDR3 runs to 14 residues.

The rearrangement links TRBV27 to TRBJ1-3; 8 nucleotides line up with TRBD1. The CDR3 extends over 14 amino acids. V was pared by 3 bases and J by 7 bases, with 5 bases of the junction left unmatched. The germline CDR1 and CDR2 sequences are MNHEY and SMNVEV (reference sequence). The CDR3, as DNA: TGTGCCAGCAGTTTGAGACAGGGGATCAACACCATATATTTT. Translation: CASSLRQGINTIYF.

The J gene is TRBJ2-1, the V gene TRBV20-1; D is undetermined. The CDR3 is 11 residues long. Germline V gene lookup returns CDR1 DFQATT and CDR2 SNEGSKA (reference sequence). Deletions cut 1 base from V and 6 bases from J, with 4 bases between. The chain's CDR3 is CSARASNEQFF. CDR3 coding DNA: TGCAGTGCTAGAGCCTCCAATGAGCAGTTCTTC.

This clone was seen more than once but under ten times. The V call is TRBV24-1, the J call TRBJ1-1, with D possibly being TRBD1 (5 bases). Germline assignment: CDR1 KGHDR and CDR2 SFDVKD. Trimming shortened V by 5 bases and J by 0 bases, and 9 bases separated the two germline ends. The CDR3 contains 14 residues. The CDR3: CATSGGTLNTEAFF. CDR3 DNA: TGTGCCACCAGTGGCGGGACGTTGAACACTGAAGCTTTCTTT.

The V gene is TRBV4-1, the J gene TRBJ2-6; 9 bases are a match to TRBD2. V lost 1 base to trimming and J lost 0 bases; unmatched junction nucleotides: 7. The CDR3 loop spans 19 amino acids. Germline V gene data show CDR1 as MGHRA and CDR2 as YSYEKL. CDR3 in amino acids: CASSQGGLAGISGANVLTF. CDR3 sequence (DNA): TGCGCCAGCAGCCAAGGGGGCCTAGCGGGAATCTCTGGGGCCAACGTCCTGACTTTC.

The chain has TRBV13 and TRBJ1-4; maybe TRBD1 (5 bases). Germline CDR1 reads PRHDT; CDR2 reads FYEKMQ (reference sequence). Trimming removed 8 bases at V and 8 bases at J, with 30 bases between. The CDR3 covers 18 residues. CDR3 region: CASGLRRDLRSLREKLFF. CDR3 sequence (DNA): TGTGCCAGCGGACTTCGGAGGGACCTAAGATCACTAAGGGAAAAACTGTTTTTT. Filled out from reference TRBV13 and TRBJ1-4, the complete variable domain reads AAGVIQSPRHLIKEKRETATLKCYPIPRHDTVYWYQQGPGQDPQFLISFYEKMQSDKGSIPDRFSAQQFSDYHSELNMSSLELGDSALYFCASGLRRDLRSLREKLFFGSGTQLSVL.

The chain is built from TRBV5-6 and TRBJ2-4, with 10 bases matching TRBD1. The CDR3 loop spans 14 amino acids. With V trimmed by 4 bases and J by 8 bases, 6 bases remained unmatched. Germline lookup yields CDR1 SGHDT and CDR2 YYEEEE. The CDR3 loop is CASSKTGGADIQYF. In DNA, the CDR3 is TGTGCCAGCAGCAAGACAGGGGGCGCGGACATTCAGTACTTC.

This clone was observed once. The chain has TRBV5-4 and TRBJ2-7, with 9 nucleotides matching TRBD1. The CDR3 length is 15 residues. Germline assignment: CDR1 SGHNT and CDR2 YYREEE (reference sequence). Losses at the gene ends were 2 bases for V and 5 bases for J; bases not matched to a gene: 8. The chain's CDR3 is CASSFPGTGSHEQYF. In nucleotides, the CDR3 is TGTGCCAGCAGCTTTCCCGGGACAGGGTCTCACGAGCAGTACTTC.

The genes are TRBV11-3 and TRBJ2-3; 8 nucleotides line up with TRBD2. CDR3 length: 16 amino acids. V dropped 4 bases and J dropped 1; count of bases not matched to a gene: 7. Germline V gives CDR1 SGHNT, CDR2 YENEEA. The CDR3 sequence is CASSSGAGARTDTQYF. The DNA for the CDR3 is TGTGCCAGCAGCTCTGGAGCGGGGGCCCGCACAGATACGCAGTATTTT.

V is TRBV4-2 and J is TRBJ2-5, with D tentatively TRBD1 (6 bases). Germline V gives CDR1 LGHNA, CDR2 YNFKEQ. With 1 base removed from V and 5 bases from J, the gap between germline ends came to 11 bases. The CDR3 runs to 14 residues. The CDR3 DNA follows: TGTGCCAGCAGCCAAGCGCAGGGGTCGGAGACCCAGTACTTC. Amino acids: CASSQAQGSETQYF.

The gene calls are TRBV6-5 and TRBJ1-6; 9 bases agree with TRBD1. Germline assignment: CDR1 MNHEY and CDR2 SVGAGI. Trimming removed 5 bases from V and 7 bases from J; junction bases left unmatched: 6. This CDR3 has 15 amino acids. The CDR3 DNA reads TGTGCCAGCAGTCCCGGGGACAGGGTAAATTCACCCCTCCACTTT. Residues: CASSPGDRVNSPLHF.

This chain joins TRBV30 and TRBJ2-7; D unresolved. V shed 6 bases and J shed 2 bases, with 14 bases lying between them. The germline V gene has CDR1 GTSNPN and CDR2 SVGIG (reference sequence). CDR3 length: 13 amino acids. The chain's CDR3 is CACSKSKTYEQYF. DNA for the CDR3: TGTGCCTGCTCTAAATCCAAGACCTACGAGCAGTACTTC.

J is TRBJ2-7 and V is TRBV4-3, with 7 bases aligning to TRBD1. V lost 4 bases to trimming and J lost 4 bases; unmatched junction nucleotides: 10. The CDR3 consists of 15 residues. From germline, CDR1 is LGHNA and CDR2 YSLEER. The CDR3 region has the DNA TGCGCCAGCAGCCTAAGTCCGGGACAGTTGTACGAGCAGTACTTC. Translating it yields CASSLSPGQLYEQYF.

This rearrangement joins TRBV6-1 to TRBJ2-3, with 7 bases fitting TRBD2. Germline V gene data show CDR1 as MNHNS and CDR2 as SASEGT. The CDR3 sequence is 11 residues long. The V segment lost 7 bases and the J segment 5 bases; nucleotides outside the gene matches: 0. CDR3 protein: CASTGGDTQYF. The CDR3 DNA sequence: TGTGCCAGCACGGGGGGAGATACGCAGTATTTT.

The chain is built from TRBV28 and TRBJ2-7, with TRBD2 matching 7 bases. Unmatched junction bases numbered 13, after V lost 5 bases and J lost 3 bases. The length of the CDR3 is 16 residues. The germline V gene has CDR1 MDHEN and CDR2 SYDVKM. The CDR3 spells CASSDLGGGRLYEQYF. CDR3 DNA: TGTGCCAGCAGTGACCTGGGGGGGGGACGTCTCTACGAGCAGTACTTC.

V is TRBV19 and J is TRBJ2-2, with a possible D match to TRBD2 (6 bases). Germline values: CDR1 LNHDA, CDR2 SQIVND (reference sequence). The CDR3 loop spans 21 amino acids. V shed 6 bases and J shed 0 bases, with 29 bases lying between them. CDR3 loop: CASRGTLGRNLADTNTGELFF. For the CDR3, the DNA is TGTGCCAGTAGAGGTACCCTCGGCCGGAACTTAGCGGATACGAACACCGGGGAGCTGTTTTTT.

The chain has TRBV4-1 and TRBJ1-2, with a tentative D call TRBD1 (6 bases). With 3 bases removed from V and 6 bases from J, the gap between germline ends came to 14 bases. This CDR3 has 14 residues. Germline V gives CDR1 MGHRA, CDR2 YSYEKL. CDR3 amino acids: CASSQSGGADGYTF. In DNA, the CDR3 is TGCGCCAGCAGCCAGTCCGGGGGGGCGGATGGCTACACCTTC.

The CDR3, as DNA: TGCGCCAGCAGCCTGCGGGACAGCTCCTACAATGAGCAGTTCTTC. It codes for CASSLRDSSYNEQFF. The chain joins TRBV4-1 to TRBJ2-1; D perhaps matches TRBD1 (7 bases). V lost 4 bases and J 0 bases, leaving 10 bases between the germline ends. Germline-derived CDR1 and CDR2 are MGHRA and YSYEKL. The CDR3 consists of 15 residues.

The J gene is TRBJ1-2, the V gene TRBV30; 9 bases fit TRBD1. V was pared by 2 bases and J by 4 bases, with 14 bases of the junction left unmatched. CDR3 length equals 17 residues. Per the germline V gene, CDR1 is GTSNPN and CDR2 is SVGIG (reference sequence). CDR3 region: CAWSRLRGTGFFYGYTF. CDR3 bases: TGTGCCTGGAGTCGGTTACGGGGGACAGGGTTCTTCTATGGCTACACCTTC.

V is TRBV2 and J is TRBJ1-5; 8 bases align to TRBD1. The CDR3 is made up of 15 amino acids. Germline CDR1 and CDR2: SNHLY and FYNNEI. V trimming: 6 bases; J trimming: 2 bases; junction bases outside the gene matches: 6. The CDR3 nucleotides read TGTGCCAGCAGGCTACAGGGGGGAGGCAATCAGCCCCAGCATTTT. Its protein product is CASRLQGGGNQPQHF.

The chain is built from TRBV5-1 and TRBJ1-6; TRBD1 matches at 8 bases. Germline lookup yields CDR1 SGHRS and CDR2 YFSETQ. After removal of 2 bases from V and 9 bases from J, the junction contained 4 bases not matched to a gene. This CDR3 has 14 amino acids. Written as DNA, the CDR3 is TGCGCCAGCAGCTTAACAGGGGGTGGTTCACCCCTCCACTTT. The encoded protein is CASSLTGGGSPLHF.

This clone turned up a few times. The chain uses TRBV29-1 and TRBJ2-3; 10 bases align to TRBD2. The germline V gene encodes CDR1 SQVTM and CDR2 ANQGSEA. CDR3 length: 14 amino acids. Losses at the gene ends were 4 bases for V and 5 bases for J; bases not matched to a gene: 6. The CDR3: CSVGLSGREDTQYF. CDR3 bases: TGCAGCGTTGGGTTGAGCGGGAGGGAAGATACGCAGTATTTT.

This clone showed up just once. The J gene is TRBJ2-4, the V gene TRBV28; D possibly corresponds to TRBD1 (6 bases). Germline V CDR1 and CDR2: MDHEN, SYDVKM. CDR3 size: 14 residues. Trimming took off 7 bases at V and 8 bases at J, with 18 bases between the two ends. CDR3 DNA: TGTGCCAGCACCCCACAGGGAACGTCTCACATTCAGTACTTC. Protein: CASTPQGTSHIQYF.

CDR3 residues: CASSLAGAGYGYTF. The DNA of the CDR3 is TGTGCCAGCAGTTTAGCGGGGGCAGGCTATGGCTACACCTTC. The chain employs TRBV28 and TRBJ1-2, with D maybe TRBD1 (6 bases). Germline CDR1 and CDR2: MDHEN and SYDVKM. The CDR3 runs 14 residues. V lost 2 bases and J lost 4, with 11 bases in between.